A single T cell receptor (beta chain) is shown here with its context. Its specificity is unknown. Molecular barcoding with unique molecular identifiers was used for the TCRbeta library. TCRdb re-called the PCR reads with MiXCR, one entry per CDR3 protein. The sample shows some 440,000 distinct CDR3 sequences, about a sixth of them seen only once. The data are from a study of T-cell reconstitution after alpha-beta-depleted transplantation in children. The study, taken as a whole, reports: Some patients showed high day-60 TCRbeta diversity, which derived from surviving recipient T cells and thymic progenitors. The authors attributed T-cell counts and diversity one year after transplant mostly to newly produced T cells. Reportedly, roughly two months post-transplant, alpha-beta T cells arose from several hundred expanded graft clones.

In germline, CDR1 is WNHNN, CDR2 SYGVQD (reference sequence). With V trimmed by 4 bases and J by 5 bases, 6 bases remained unmatched. The CDR3 consists of 15 residues. This specimen consisted of PBMCs, mostly from graft donor cells, obtained 360 days after TCRalphabeta/CD19-depleted stem cell transplant. The TCR sequence derives from a boy younger than two who had a stem cell transplant for Wiskott-Aldrich syndrome, so the T cells may come from the graft donor. V usage is TRBV10-1 and J usage is TRBJ2-2, with 8 bases fitting TRBD2. CDR3 amino acids: CASSGNGRGTGELFF. The CDR3 nucleotides are TGCGCCAGCAGTGGAAACGGGAGGGGAACCGGGGAGCTGTTTTTT.